This T cell receptor beta chain was recorded in a study of CD8+ T cells in alopecia areata. The study's findings and limits: In scalp samples, resident alphabeta T cells of normal skin are also sequenced. An increase in clonality over normal scalp was evident in lesional scalp, especially alopecia totalis/universalis.

Remarks on this clone: The antigen is undetermined.

The sequencing template was cDNA reverse transcribed from extracted RNA. Produced via immunoSEQ multiplex PCR; TCRdb's table is partial and in-frame only. This sample has over 150,000 clones, with more than 50% found just once. This CDR3 is 14 amino acids long. CDR1 and CDR2 from the germline V gene are SGHNT and YYREEE (reference sequence). V lost 3 bases, J lost 0 bases, and 10 bases lay in between. The V call is TRBV5-4, the J call TRBJ2-7; either TRBD1 or TRBD2 may supply D (5 bases each). This clonotype originated in a human donor in good health. Sequenced: CD8+ T cells sorted from blood. The CDR3 loop is CASSWDLGSYEQYF. In nucleotides, the CDR3 is TGTGCCAGCAGCTGGGACCTGGGCTCCTACGAGCAGTACTTC.